The 15 T cell receptor beta chains below come from one sample, sequenced in a study of blood T cell repertoires in COVID-19. Sequencing used immunoSEQ multiplex PCR; TCRdb keeps in-frame clones, though not all of them. The sample lists about 270,000 clones; about nine tenths were seen once. Sequencing was performed on PBMCs or T cells enriched from blood (not recorded which). These receptors came from a woman in her 30s with acute COVID-19.

The CDR3, as DNA: TGTGCCAGCAGAGCCCGTATGGAGGAGGGGATTTACGAGCAGTACTTC. Protein: CASRARMEEGIYEQYF. The V gene is TRBV2, the J gene TRBJ2-7; possibly TRBD2 for D (6 bases). The CDR3 runs 16 residues. CDR1 is SNHLY, CDR2 FYNNEI, per germline. Deletions cut 6 bases from V and 4 bases from J, with 22 bases between.

The V call is TRBV28, the J call TRBJ1-5; 9 nucleotides match TRBD1. Losses at the gene ends were 5 bases for V and 3 bases for J; bases not matched to a gene: 8. The CDR3 has 16 amino acids. Germline CDR1 MDHEN, CDR2 SYDVKM. DNA for the CDR3: TGTGCCAGCAGTGGATCCTGGGACAGGGACAATCAGCCCCAGCATTTT. The encoded protein is CASSGSWDRDNQPQHF.

The chain combines TRBV3-1 (or the pseudogene TRBV3-2) with TRBJ2-2; possibly TRBD2 for D (5 bases). This CDR3 comprises 15 residues. Deletions cut 3 bases from V and 3 bases from J, with 11 bases between. Germline V CDR1 and CDR2: LGHDT, YNNKEL (reference sequence). The CDR3 here is CASSQEKRYTGELFF. For the CDR3, the DNA is TGTGCCAGCAGCCAGGAAAAGCGGTACACCGGGGAGCTGTTTTTT.

This clone was observed once. The V and J genes are TRBV18 and TRBJ1-3, with 8 bases lining up with TRBD1. The V gene end was trimmed by 5 bases and the J gene end by 2 bases; junction bases not matched to a gene: 2. The CDR3 totals 14 residues. Germline V gives CDR1 KGHSH, CDR2 LQKENI. The CDR3 loop reads CASSTGGTGNTIYF. In DNA, the CDR3 is TGTGCCAGCTCAACAGGGGGGACTGGAAACACCATATATTTT.

The CDR3 DNA follows: TGTGCCAGCAGACACACCTATACGCAGTATTTT. Residues: CASRHTYTQYF. This sequence joins TRBV27 and TRBJ2-3; no reliable D call. Trimming removed 6 bases from V and 7 bases from J, with 8 bases in between. This CDR3 region has 11 residues. CDR1 and CDR2 (germline): MNHEY, SMNVEV (reference sequence).

This rearrangement joins TRBV27 to TRBJ2-2; 9 bases agree with TRBD1. Per germline, CDR1 MNHEY and CDR2 SMNVEV (reference sequence). The CDR3 is made up of 14 amino acids. After removal of 7 bases from V and 6 bases from J, the junction contained 6 bases not matched to a gene. CDR3 residues: CASTGQGFPGELFF. DNA of the CDR3: TGTGCCAGCACCGGACAGGGGTTCCCCGGGGAGCTGTTTTTT.

The rearrangement links TRBV29-1 to TRBJ2-1, with 14 bases that match TRBD2. V dropped 7 bases and J dropped 9; count of bases not matched to a gene: 17. The CDR3 extends over 17 amino acids. The V gene's germline CDR1 is SQVTM and CDR2 ANQGSEA. In nucleotides, the CDR3 is TGCAGCGCCGCCGGGACTAGCGGGAGACCCGTTGAGTTTGAGCAGTTCTTC. The encoded protein is CSAAGTSGRPVEFEQFF.

The chain combines TRBV11-2 with TRBJ2-1; 12 nucleotides align to TRBD2. The ends lost 5 bases at V and 4 bases at J; junction bases unmatched: 3. Germline-derived CDR1 and CDR2 are SGHAT and FQNNGV. The CDR3 sequence is 15 residues long. CDR3 amino acids: CASSQGLAGYNEQFF. CDR3 in DNA: TGTGCCAGCAGCCAAGGACTAGCGGGGTACAATGAGCAGTTCTTC.

The V and J genes are TRBV11-3 and TRBJ1-4; TRBD1 aligns across 7 bases. The germline gives CDR1 SGHNT, CDR2 YENEEA. Trimming removed 7 bases from V and 2 bases from J; junction bases left unmatched: 10. This CDR3 is built from 16 residues. The CDR3 reads CASTAIRQGTNEKLFF. The CDR3 coding sequence is TGTGCCAGCACGGCAATCAGACAGGGCACTAATGAAAAACTGTTTTTT.

This clone was counted once. The V call is TRBV5-1, the J call TRBJ1-1; possibly TRBD1 for D (6 bases). This CDR3 region has 15 residues. Germline CDR1 is SGHRS and CDR2 is YFSETQ. V was cut by 3 bases and J by 4 bases, with 16 bases left in between. This CDR3 reads CASSSAGGASTEAFF. CDR3 DNA: TGCGCCAGCAGCTCAGCTGGGGGGGCGAGCACTGAAGCTTTCTTT.

This chain joins TRBV30 and TRBJ1-6, with a possible D match to TRBD1 (5 bases). Germline CDR1 and CDR2: GTSNPN and SVGIG (reference sequence). The CDR3 runs to 14 residues. V gave up 3 bases and J gave up 10 bases, with 16 bases separating them. The CDR3 spells CAWRTAGTGSPLHF. Written as DNA, the CDR3 is TGTGCCTGGAGAACGGCCGGGACTGGATCACCCCTCCACTTT.

The chain joins TRBV11-3 to TRBJ2-2, with 11 bases aligning to TRBD2. Germline CDR1 reads SGHNT; CDR2 reads YENEEA. The CDR3 consists of 16 residues. V lost 5 bases, J lost 7 bases, and 9 bases stayed unmatched. In nucleotides, the CDR3 is TGTGCCAGCAGCGGGCTAGCGGGAGGCCAGGGCGGGGAGCTGTTTTTT. Amino acids: CASSGLAGGQGGELFF.

Points on this clone: Other DNA variants within this sample encode the same CDR3. The chain couples TRBV9 to TRBJ1-5; 9 bases line up with TRBD1. Germline CDR1 is SGDLS and CDR2 is YYNGEE. This CDR3 is built from 14 residues. Unmatched junction bases numbered 4, after V lost 3 bases and J lost 6 bases. In DNA, the CDR3 is TGTGCCAGCAGCGAAACAGGGGGCGGTCAGCCCCAGCATTTT. Translation gives CASSETGGGQPQHF.

The genes are TRBV27 and TRBJ2-2; TRBD2 matches at 14 bases. This CDR3 has 17 residues. Germline assignment: CDR1 MNHEY and CDR2 SMNVEV (reference sequence). J gave up 4 bases and V 3 bases, and 4 bases lay outside the gene matches. The CDR3 spells CASSFLGLAGVTGELFF. For the CDR3, the DNA is TGTGCCAGCAGTTTCTTGGGACTAGCGGGAGTCACCGGGGAGCTGTTTTTT.

The chain combines TRBV5-1 with TRBJ2-5, with a tentative D call TRBD2 (6 bases). Trimming took off 4 bases at V and 2 bases at J, with 15 bases between the two ends. Germline V lookup: CDR1 SGHRS, CDR2 YFSETQ. The CDR3 has 15 amino acids. The CDR3 region is CASSAGDFTQETQYF. Written as DNA, the CDR3 is TGCGCCAGCAGCGCTGGGGACTTTACACAAGAGACCCAGTACTTC. Combining the CDR3 with reference TRBV5-1 and TRBJ2-5 gives the whole variable domain KAGVTQTPRYLIKTRGQQVTLSCSPISGHRSVSWYQQTPGQGLQFLFEYFSETQRNKGNFPGRFSGRQFSNSRSEMNVSTLELGDSALYLCASSAGDFTQETQYFGPGTRLLVL.